This T cell receptor (beta chain) was documented in a study of T cells in Graves' hyperthyroidism and ophthalmopathy (dated by TCRdb to between 2018 and 2021). Turning to the overall study: To identify distinguishing TCR V-J signatures, a discovery cohort of around 98 patients was used, comprising roughly 45 with Graves' ophthalmopathy and 57 with stable Graves' hyperthyroidism. TCR Vbeta CDR3 sequencing of some 140 peripheral blood samples (around 45 ophthalmopathy, about 75 hyperthyroidism and around 17 progressor patients) is reported in the paper. After blood sampling, hyperthyroidism patients were treated with methimazole at a starting dose of 30 mg daily, and ophthalmopathy patients were treated with high-dose intravenous methylprednisolone. In roughly six Graves' hyperthyroidism patients, the study also compared T-cell repertoires from thyroid tissue with T-cell repertoires from blood. Whether ophthalmopathy could be predicted prospectively was tested in an independent validation cohort made up of under 20 hyperthyroidism patients plus 17 patients who later progressed to ophthalmopathy. The roughly 94 discovery patients were randomly split 7:3 into training and test sets. Results and caveats for the whole study, not just this receptor: Blood samples also contained most of the expanded thyroid clonotypes (frequency above 0.001), which suggests that blood repertoires may reflect thyroid immune responses. In validation, the model predicted progression to ophthalmopathy a median of 6.5 months before onset, with about 71% sensitivity and roughly 73% specificity. A 13 V-J signature model separated ophthalmopathy from stable hyperthyroidism, with 87.88% sensitivity and around 84% specificity in cross-validation and 80%/75% in testing. Sample size was not statistically predetermined, and investigators were not blinded to group allocation.

A note on this clonotype: Its specific antigen is unknown. Base qualities are not at hand, and no much larger clone is one base apart.

As encoded in the germline V gene, CDR1 is SGDLS while CDR2 is YYNGEE. The V and J ends are trimmed by 3 bases and 1 base, leaving 14 bases between them. The CDR3 runs 17 residues from the cysteine to the phenylalanine. The entry retains the CDR3 DNA only, 51 bases that are in frame from base 1. Stable Graves' hyperthyroidism was defined as no progression to ophthalmopathy during 18 months of follow-up. Hyperthyroidism patients were newly diagnosed, with disease duration under 2 months, and aged 18 to 65 years. The study excluded patients with uncontrolled infections, other autoimmune diseases, pregnancy or lactation. Diagnoses were established on the basis of clinical symptoms, serum thyroxine and TRAb, thyroid ultrasound, and orbital computed tomography. Total RNA was extracted with Trizol reagent, and quality was checked on an Agilent 2100 Bioanalyzer. The TCR beta CDR3 regions were amplified from RNA transcripts. The TCR CDR3 was subjected to a first round of RT-PCR using the HTBI primer set and the Qiagen OneStep RT-PCR kit. A second multiplex PCR round built the libraries, followed by size selection and purification. Sequencing of the libraries was done on an Illumina HiSeq2000 using paired-end 100 bp reads. On the authors' methods: Raw data were processed with SOAPnuke, discarding reads with adapters, uncalled bases, mean Phred below 15, or no exact constant-primer or identifier match. High-quality paired reads were merged with COPE v1.2.5, and unique nucleotide sequences were defined as clonotypes. MiTCR v1.1 was used to align clonotypes to the IMGT TRBV, TRBD and TRBJ reference segments. The analysis included only V-J combinations with a frequency above 0.0001, which together covered 99% to 99.2% of the repertoires. The TCS score was defined as F50 (clonal expansion) divided by E x V (chaos), with BLOSUM62-based TCRdist calculated between CDR3 peptides within each V-J. Welch's t-statistics and random forest reduced 500 to 550 V-J features to 10 to 15, which were used in a naive Bayes classifier (R e1071). Starting from the raw public reads, TCRdb applied fastp trimming at Q25, assembled clones with MiXCR and retained in-frame beta chains. Entries that share a CDR3 protein sequence are merged under the most common genes and DNA. The V and J calls, along with clone size, are taken from TCRdb and not from the paper's own processing. The sample records some 600,000 distinct CDR3 sequences, around 45% of which are singletons. Roughly 8.2% of the sample is in the top ten clones.

The chain was built from TRBV9 and TRBJ2-6, with no D gene named confidently. The TCR comes from a young woman with Graves' hyperthyroidism. Donor details come from another sample of the same person, matched by shared clones. The source material was peripheral blood or thyroid tissue (not recorded which). The DNA sequence follows: TGTGCCAGCAGCGGATGGTCAGTTGCTTCTGGGGCCAACGTCCTGACTTTC. Translated, this is CASSGWSVASGANVLTF.